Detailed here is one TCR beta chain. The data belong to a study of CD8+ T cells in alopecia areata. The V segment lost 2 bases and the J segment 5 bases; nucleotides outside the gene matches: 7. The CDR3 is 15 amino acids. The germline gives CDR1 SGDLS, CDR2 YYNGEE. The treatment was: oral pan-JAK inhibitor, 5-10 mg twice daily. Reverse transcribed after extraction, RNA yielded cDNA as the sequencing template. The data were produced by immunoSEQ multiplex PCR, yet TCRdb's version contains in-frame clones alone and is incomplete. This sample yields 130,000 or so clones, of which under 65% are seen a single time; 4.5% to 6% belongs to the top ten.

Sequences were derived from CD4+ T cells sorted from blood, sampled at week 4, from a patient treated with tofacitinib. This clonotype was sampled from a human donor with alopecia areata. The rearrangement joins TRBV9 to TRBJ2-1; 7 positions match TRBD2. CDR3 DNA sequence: TGTGCCAGCAGCGTGGGAGCGGGATACGACAATGAGCAGTTCTTC. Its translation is CASSVGAGYDNEQFF.